Below are 32 T cell receptor beta chains sequenced from a single sample in a study of cytomegalovirus exposure and HLA in healthy donors. PCR amplification relied on 60 Vbeta primers (plus 13 Jbeta primers). Sequencing used immunoSEQ multiplex PCR; TCRdb keeps in-frame clones, though not all of them. The table includes approximately 100,000 clones, around 76% detected once. Sequences were obtained from PBMCs. The source of these receptors is a woman in her 50s in good health and CMV-seropositive.

CDR3 in amino acids: CASSPPADPDTQYF. The CDR3 DNA is TGTGCCAGCTCACCACCAGCCGATCCAGATACGCAGTATTTT. V gene TRBV18 combines with J gene TRBJ2-3; no definite D call. CDR1 is KGHSH and CDR2 is LQKENI in the germline V gene. The CDR3 length is 14 residues. V lost 0 bases and J 4 bases, leaving 8 bases between the germline ends.

This clone came up a few times. The rearrangement links TRBV5-6 to TRBJ1-1; D ambiguous. Trimming took 6 bases from V and 1 from J, leaving 13 bases between them. CDR1 SGHDT and CDR2 YYEEEE come from the germline V gene. This CDR3 is 14 amino acids long. The CDR3 reads CASTRESRNTEAFF. CDR3 DNA: TGTGCCAGCACCCGGGAGTCTAGGAACACTGAAGCTTTCTTT.

The chain is built from TRBV4-2 and TRBJ2-1; no clear D gene. The CDR3 covers 16 residues. Trimming pared 7 bases from V and 0 bases from J, leaving 16 bases between. Germline V lookup: CDR1 LGHNA, CDR2 YNFKEQ. CDR3 DNA: TGTGCCAGCATCCCCGCCTTGAGTAGCTCCTACAATGAGCAGTTCTTC. Encoded protein: CASIPALSSSYNEQFF.

This clone was detected only a few times. The chain links TRBV6-6 to TRBJ2-2; TRBD1 matches 7 bases. The CDR3 has 14 residues. The germline gives CDR1 MNHNY, CDR2 SVGAGI (reference sequence). The V gene end was trimmed by 6 bases and the J gene end by 1 base; junction bases not matched to a gene: 2. The CDR3 reads CASSPGGNTGELFF. In nucleotides, the CDR3 is TGTGCCAGCAGCCCAGGGGGGAACACCGGGGAGCTGTTTTTT.

CDR3 coding DNA: TGCGCCAGCAGCCAAGGAGAGGCTTATCAGCCCCAGCATTTT. Its protein is CASSQGEAYQPQHF. The V call is TRBV4-1, the J call TRBJ1-5; D is undetermined. The CDR3 extends over 14 amino acids. Germline V gene lookup returns CDR1 MGHRA and CDR2 YSYEKL. The V end lost 1 base, the J end lost 5 bases, and 9 bases lay between the germline ends.

The chain couples TRBV5-4 to TRBJ1-1; tentatively, D is TRBD1 (6 bases). Germline assignment: CDR1 SGHNT and CDR2 YYREEE (reference sequence). Trimming cost V 4 bases and J 4 bases, with 14 bases left between them. CDR3 length: 14 residues. The CDR3 nucleotides are TGTGCCAGCAGCGGGCTAAGGGGGAGCACTGAAGCTTTCTTT. Residues: CASSGLRGSTEAFF. Drawing the rest from reference TRBV5-4 and TRBJ1-1, the complete variable domain is ETGVTQSPTHLIKTRGQQVTLRCSSQSGHNTVSWYQQALGQGPQFIFQYYREEENGRGNFPPRFSGLQFPNYSSELNVNALELDDSALYLCASSGLRGSTEAFFGQGTRLTVV.

This chain connects TRBV29-1 to TRBJ2-1; the D is unclear. The CDR3 is 12 amino acids. CDR1 and CDR2 (germline): SQVTM, ANQGSEA. Trimming stripped 4 bases from V and 10 bases from J, with 14 bases between. CDR3 region: CSVGRGDAEQFF. The CDR3 nucleotides are TGCAGCGTTGGGCGCGGTGATGCCGAGCAGTTCTTC.

V usage is TRBV30 and J usage is TRBJ1-5, with 10 bases aligning to TRBD1. This CDR3 is 17 amino acids long. J was trimmed by 2 bases and V by 1 base; bases with no gene match: 8. The germline CDR1 and CDR2 sequences are GTSNPN and SVGIG (reference sequence). CDR3 DNA sequence: TGTGCCTGGAGTGCCCTGACAGGGGGCCGGGGCAATCAGCCCCAGCATTTT. This encodes CAWSALTGGRGNQPQHF.

The genes are TRBV7-9 and TRBJ1-1, with TRBD1 matching 7 bases. The CDR3 has 17 amino acids. Per the germline V gene, CDR1 is SEHNR and CDR2 is FQNEAQ (reference sequence). The trim removed 5 bases at V and 0 bases at J, leaving 12 bases unmatched. CDR3 DNA: TGTGCCAGCAGCCCGCCTATACACAGGGGCCTGAACACTGAAGCTTTCTTT. It translates to CASSPPIHRGLNTEAFF.

This clone appeared once. The gene calls are TRBV19 and TRBJ1-1; TRBD1 might be the D (5 bases). The germline V gene has CDR1 LNHDA and CDR2 SQIVND (reference sequence). Trimming shortened V by 2 bases and J by 1 base, and 20 bases separated the two germline ends. The CDR3 spans 18 residues. The CDR3 is CASSIIKTGALSNTEAFF. CDR3 bases: TGTGCCAGTAGTATAATTAAAACAGGCGCACTATCGAACACTGAAGCTTTCTTT.

The table lists this clone with a count of one. The rearrangement joins TRBV5-6 to TRBJ1-1; 7 nucleotides match TRBD1. CDR3 size: 13 residues. CDR1 and CDR2 (germline): SGHDT, YYEEEE. The V and J ends lost 5 bases and 8 bases, in that order; junction bases with no gene match: 9. DNA for the CDR3: TGTGCCAGCAGTCTTGGACAGGCTCGGGAAGCTTTCTTT. This sequence encodes CASSLGQAREAFF. The full variable domain, in which reference TRBV5-6 and TRBJ1-1 provide the parts outside the CDR3, is DAGVTQSPTHLIKTRGQQVTLRCSPKSGHDTVSWYQQALGQGPQFIFQYYEEEERQRGNFPDRFSGHQFPNYSSELNVNALLLGDSALYLCASSLGQAREAFFGQGTRLTVV.

CDR3 amino acids: CASSLGYGSSYNEQFF. The CDR3 nucleotides are TGCGCCAGCAGCTTGGGGTATGGGAGCTCCTACAATGAGCAGTTCTTC. The chain joins TRBV5-1 to TRBJ2-1, with D possibly being TRBD2 (5 bases). Trimming took 0 bases from V and 0 from J, leaving 10 bases between them. The CDR3 totals 16 residues. Germline CDR1 SGHRS, CDR2 YFSETQ.

The genes are TRBV5-1 and TRBJ1-6, with D possibly matching TRBD1 (6 bases). Trimming cost V 0 bases and J 3 bases, with 13 bases left between them. The CDR3 covers 17 residues. The germline gives CDR1 SGHRS, CDR2 YFSETQ. The CDR3 DNA sequence: TGCGCCAGCAGCTTGGCCGACAGGTCTAACTATAATTCACCCCTCCACTTT. Protein product: CASSLADRSNYNSPLHF.

The J gene is TRBJ2-5, the V gene TRBV5-1, with TRBD1 matching 10 bases. With the DNA end fitting TRBJ2-7 better, the J assignment may be wrong. Germline loops: CDR1 SGHRS, CDR2 YFSETQ. The CDR3 runs 14 residues. The CDR3 DNA sequence: TGCGCCAGCAGGCCCGGGACAGGGGCGTACGAGCAGTACTTC. Its translation is CASRPGTGAYEQYF.

The chain links TRBV10-3 to TRBJ2-3; 9 nucleotides align to TRBD1. V was pared by 4 bases and J by 1 base, with 0 bases of the junction left unmatched. Germline CDR1 is ENHRY and CDR2 is SYGVKD. This CDR3 region has 14 residues. The CDR3 DNA is TGTGCCATCAGTGGGACAGGGGGCACAGATACGCAGTATTTT. As protein: CAISGTGGTDTQYF.

The V and J genes are TRBV6-1 and TRBJ2-1; D is possibly TRBD1 (5 bases). Trimming pared 4 bases from V and 2 bases from J, leaving 15 bases between. The length of the CDR3 is 16 residues. Per germline, CDR1 MNHNS and CDR2 SASEGT. CDR3 sequence: CASSVALTGAYNEQFF. The CDR3 bases are TGTGCCAGCAGTGTCGCCCTCACAGGAGCCTACAATGAGCAGTTCTTC.

The sample holds a few counts of this clone. The rearrangement links TRBV30 to TRBJ2-2; D not resolved. The CDR3 extends over 12 amino acids. Germline values: CDR1 GTSNPN, CDR2 SVGIG (reference sequence). Trimming stripped 4 bases from V and 3 bases from J, with 6 bases between. The CDR3 bases are TGTGCCTGGAACGGTGACACCGGGGAGCTGTTTTTT. This gives the protein CAWNGDTGELFF.

The chain joins TRBV11-2 to TRBJ2-7; possibly TRBD2 for D (6 bases). Trimming cost V 8 bases and J 5 bases, with 13 bases left between them. CDR3 length: 12 amino acids. Germline V gives CDR1 SGHAT, CDR2 FQNNGV. The CDR3 nucleotides read TGTGCCAGCTCCCCTAGGGAGGACGAGCAGTACTTC. This encodes CASSPREDEQYF.

The chain joins TRBV29-1 to TRBJ2-7, with TRBD2 matching over 7 bases. V was clipped by 2 bases and J by 0 bases; unmatched bases: 7. The CDR3 length is 15 residues. The V gene's germline CDR1 is SQVTM and CDR2 ANQGSEA. The CDR3 bases are TGCAGCGTTGAATCTGGTCGCGGGGGCTCCTACGAGCAGTACTTC. This translates into CSVESGRGGSYEQYF.

This clone appeared a few times. This chain connects TRBV6-1 to TRBJ1-1; 8 bases line up with TRBD1. J gave up 3 bases and V 6 bases, and 9 bases lay outside the gene matches. The CDR3 totals 15 residues. Looked up from germline, CDR1 is MNHNS and CDR2 is SASEGT. The CDR3 sequence is CASSHGGQGHTEAFF. CDR3 DNA sequence: TGTGCCAGCAGCCATGGAGGACAGGGTCACACTGAAGCTTTCTTT.

This chain links TRBV19 with TRBJ1-1; a weak D match, TRBD1 (6 bases). The CDR3 is 13 residues long. V was pared by 7 bases and J by 0 bases, with 9 bases between. The germline V gene encodes CDR1 LNHDA and CDR2 SQIVND (reference sequence). CDR3 in amino acids: CASKGHMNTEAFF. CDR3 DNA sequence: TGTGCCAGTAAGGGACATATGAACACTGAAGCTTTCTTT. The variable domain in full, completed from reference TRBV19 and TRBJ1-1, reads DGGITQSPKYLFRKEGQNVTLSCEQNLNHDAMYWYRQDPGQGLRLIYYSQIVNDFQKGDIAEGYSVSREKKESFPLTVTSAQKNPTAFYLCASKGHMNTEAFFGQGTRLTVV.

This clone turned up a few times. This chain joins TRBV7-2 and TRBJ2-3; D gene uncertain. This CDR3 spans 12 amino acids. Germline V lookup: CDR1 SGHTA, CDR2 FQGNSA. Trimming left V 5 bases short and J 4 bases short, with 7 bases between. The CDR3 loop reads CASSPHSDTQYF. The CDR3 region has the DNA TGTGCCAGCAGCCCACATTCAGATACGCAGTATTTT.

This chain joins TRBV2 and TRBJ1-2; unclear D gene. This CDR3 contains 12 residues. Per germline, CDR1 SNHLY and CDR2 FYNNEI. Deletions cut 4 bases from V and 4 bases from J, with 7 bases between. The DNA for the CDR3 is TGTGCCAGCAGTGCTCTCCCCTATGGCTACACCTTC. It codes for CASSALPYGYTF.

This clone has a handful of counts. The chain has TRBV5-5 and TRBJ1-2, with D possibly matching TRBD1 (5 bases). The CDR3 totals 14 residues. Germline lookup yields CDR1 SGHKS and CDR2 YYEKEE (reference sequence). Trimming shortened V by 2 bases and J by 2 bases, and 10 bases separated the two germline ends. The CDR3 protein is CASSFPGSNYGYTF. The CDR3 DNA follows: TGTGCCAGCAGCTTCCCAGGGTCCAACTATGGCTACACCTTC.

The chain links TRBV10-3 to TRBJ2-1, with 10 bases identical to TRBD2. Germline V gene sequence: CDR1 ENHRY, CDR2 SYGVKD. J was trimmed by 5 bases and V by 6 bases; bases with no gene match: 10. CDR3 length: 16 amino acids. The CDR3 protein is CAISGEVAGGNNEQFF. The CDR3 nucleotides are TGTGCCATCAGCGGAGAAGTAGCGGGGGGAAACAATGAGCAGTTCTTC.

Only a few counts were recorded for this clone. The chain recombines TRBV6-1 with TRBJ1-2; no definite D call. Germline loops: CDR1 MNHNS, CDR2 SASEGT. This CDR3 comprises 14 residues. V was cut by 5 bases and J by 1 base, with 11 bases left in between. The CDR3 DNA sequence: TGTGCCAGCAGTAACCAACAAGATAACTATGGCTACACCTTC. Translated: CASSNQQDNYGYTF.

The chain joins TRBV7-9 to TRBJ2-3; D perhaps matches TRBD1 (5 bases). The CDR3 totals 14 residues. CDR1 is SEHNR and CDR2 is FQNEAQ in the germline V gene (reference sequence). Trimming removed 2 bases at V and 3 bases at J, with 9 bases between. CDR3 DNA sequence: TGTGCCAGCAGCTTACCCCAGGGTACAGATACGCAGTATTTT. Its translation is CASSLPQGTDTQYF.

V and J are TRBV5-4 and TRBJ2-7; 9 nucleotides match TRBD2. From germline, CDR1 is SGHNT and CDR2 YYREEE (reference sequence). The J segment lost 7 bases and the V segment lost 10 bases, leaving 9 bases of the junction unmatched. The CDR3 covers 12 residues. CDR3 residues: CAGGAGGGEQYF. The CDR3 coding sequence is TGTGCCGGGGGAGCGGGGGGAGGGGAGCAGTACTTC.

Only a few counts were recorded for this clone. The chain is built from TRBV19 and TRBJ1-1; no firm D call. CDR1 LNHDA and CDR2 SQIVND come from the germline V gene (reference sequence). This CDR3 has 14 amino acids. Trimming removed 0 bases from V and 11 bases from J, with 16 bases in between. The CDR3 region has the DNA TGTGCCAGTAGTATAGATACCCCCTTAATGCGGGCTTTCTTT. It encodes CASSIDTPLMRAFF.

This clone was seen only once. This chain uses TRBV7-9 with TRBJ2-5, with 9 bases that match TRBD1. The J call may be wrong; the DNA end is better matched by TRBJ2-7. CDR1 is SEHNR, CDR2 FQNEAQ, per germline (reference sequence). The CDR3 is 16 residues long. This chain's CDR3 is CASSLGAGQGSYEQYF. Here the CDR3 DNA reads TGTGCCAGCAGCTTAGGAGCCGGACAGGGGTCCTACGAGCAGTACTTC.

The CDR3 nucleotides read TGTGCCAGCAGCTTAGGGACAGCTGTCAATTCACCCCTCCACTTT. Translated: CASSLGTAVNSPLHF. The V call is TRBV7-2, the J call TRBJ1-6, with D maybe TRBD1 (6 bases). V lost 1 base and J 7 bases, leaving 11 bases between the germline ends. Germline V gene sequence: CDR1 SGHTA, CDR2 FQGNSA. CDR3 length equals 15 residues.

The chain carries TRBV6-1 and TRBJ1-2; D uncertain. The CDR3 has 14 residues. In germline, CDR1 is MNHNS, CDR2 SASEGT. V lost 6 bases to trimming and J lost 2 bases, with 13 bases between them. CDR3 loop: CASRYLYGNYGYTF. The CDR3 nucleotides read TGTGCCAGCAGGTACCTATACGGGAACTATGGCTACACCTTC.